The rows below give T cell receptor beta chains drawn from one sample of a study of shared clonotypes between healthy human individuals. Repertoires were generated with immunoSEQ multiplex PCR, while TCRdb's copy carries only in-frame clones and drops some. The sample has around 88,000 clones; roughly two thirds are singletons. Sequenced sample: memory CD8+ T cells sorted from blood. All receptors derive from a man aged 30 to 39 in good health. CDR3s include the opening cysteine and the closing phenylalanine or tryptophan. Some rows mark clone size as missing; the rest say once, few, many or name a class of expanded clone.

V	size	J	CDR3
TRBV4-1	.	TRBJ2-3	CASSPSGLERTDTQYF
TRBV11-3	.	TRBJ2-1	CASSLGEAGVGNEQFF
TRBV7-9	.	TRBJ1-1	CASSLGGGSTEAFF
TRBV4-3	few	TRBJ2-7	CASSQESSYEQYF
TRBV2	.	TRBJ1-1	CASSEWVGTEAFF
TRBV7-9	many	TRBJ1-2	CASSQTGVGYTF
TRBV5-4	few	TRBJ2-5	CASSLDRGRGKTQYF
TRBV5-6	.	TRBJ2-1	CASSLASGDEQFF
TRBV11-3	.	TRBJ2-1	CASSPGGPYNEQFF
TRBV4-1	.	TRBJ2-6	CASSQHPGLSGANVLTF
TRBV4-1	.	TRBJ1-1	CASSPGQGLNTEAFF
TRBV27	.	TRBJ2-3	CASSPRDRSRTDTQYF
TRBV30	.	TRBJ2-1	CAWSVATDEQFF
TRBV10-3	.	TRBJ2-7	CATKKPGHNYEQYF
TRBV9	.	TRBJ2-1	CASSVGHRDNEQFF
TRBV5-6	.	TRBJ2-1	CASSLNLIRTEQFF
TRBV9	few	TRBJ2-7	CASSVGGKNEQYF
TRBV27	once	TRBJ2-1	CASVGGVHSQGRDEQFF
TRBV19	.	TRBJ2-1	CASSRLAGPHNEQFF
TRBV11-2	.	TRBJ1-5	CASSYRGNQPQHF
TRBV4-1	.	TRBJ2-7	CASSQEAARAYEQYF
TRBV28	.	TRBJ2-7	CASSLVSSGRAVTYEQYF
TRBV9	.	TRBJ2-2	CASSVVDSVGTGELFF
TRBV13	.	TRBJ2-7	CASSAHRGGYEQYF
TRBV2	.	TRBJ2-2	CASSEIAGDGELFF
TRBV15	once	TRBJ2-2	CATVGTSGRLSLNTGELFF
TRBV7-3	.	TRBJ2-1	CASSKRAGTGYNEQFF
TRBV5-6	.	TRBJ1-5	CASSAQVNQPQHF
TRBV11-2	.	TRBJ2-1	CASSLESSRGEQFF
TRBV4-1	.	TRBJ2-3	CASSRTRLAGGDTQYF
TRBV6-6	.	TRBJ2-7	CASSPTGIGSYEQYF
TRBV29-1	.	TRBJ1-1	CSVEDWGTDSLNTEAFF
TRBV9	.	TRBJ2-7	CASSVEPEANYEQYF
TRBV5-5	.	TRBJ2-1	CASIGRLGGRNEQFF
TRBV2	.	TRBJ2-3	CASSATGPSADTQYF
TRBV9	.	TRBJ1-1	CASSPMWGGNTEAFF
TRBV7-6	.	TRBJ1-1	CASSPSLGENTEAFF
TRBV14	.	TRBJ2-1	CASSLTGAVSYNEQFF
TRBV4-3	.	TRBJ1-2	CASSRGTGDYGYTF
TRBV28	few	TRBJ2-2	CASNGGIAGELFF
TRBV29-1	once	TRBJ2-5	CSGNLAEKETQYF
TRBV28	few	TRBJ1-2	CASSSLGANYGYTF
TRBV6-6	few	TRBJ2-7	CASSYSGGVSSYEQYF
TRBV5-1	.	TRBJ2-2	CASSRDRPSGELFF
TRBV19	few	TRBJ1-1	CASSIGPKTEAFF
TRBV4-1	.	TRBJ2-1	CASSQGTSGKNEQFF
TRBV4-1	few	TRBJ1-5	CASSQAPFSGNQPQHF
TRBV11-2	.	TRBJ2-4	CASSFMPRGDWKGNIQYF
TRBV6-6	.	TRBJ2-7	CATLVAYEQYF
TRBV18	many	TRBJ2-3	CASSPPTGGRRTDTQYF
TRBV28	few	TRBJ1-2	CASSPQGTYGYTF
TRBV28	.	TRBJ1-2	CASSSPDRVKGYTF
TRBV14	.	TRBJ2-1	CASRGRENNEQFF
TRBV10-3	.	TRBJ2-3	CAIRPTLAGGRVTDTQYF